The 21 T cell receptor beta chains given below trace back to one sample, sequenced in a study of molecular identifiers for immune sequencing clone quantification. TCRdb called the PCR reads again in MiXCR, with one record for every CDR3 protein. Here the sample spans 80,000 to 100,000 distinct CDR3 sequences, roughly 24% being singletons. The sample taken for sequencing was naive CD8+ T cells from blood, with Jurkat cell RNA spiked in. Noted subset: FACS-sorted CD8+CD4-CCR7+CD45RA+ naive T cells. The origin of the receptors is a human donor in good health. Some libraries in this study had Jurkat cell RNA spiked in.

This clonotype was recorded at least ten times. The V gene is TRBV28, the J gene TRBJ2-2, with D tentatively TRBD2 (6 bases). Germline V lookup: CDR1 MDHEN, CDR2 SYDVKM. The germline V and J ends were trimmed by 4 bases and 2 bases, with 20 bases remaining between them. There are 18 residues in the CDR3. CDR3 DNA sequence: TGTGCCAGCAGTTACTCGTTCGGCGGGACGGTTAACACCGGGGAGCTGTTTTTT. Protein sequence: CASSYSFGGTVNTGELFF.

The genes are TRBV12-3 or TRBV12-4 and TRBJ2-7; unclear D gene. V was cut by 5 bases and J by 4 bases, with 9 bases left in between. The CDR3 consists of 12 residues. CDR3 sequence reads: CASSRRDYEQYF. CDR3 nucleotides: TGTGCCAGCAGTCGCAGAGATTACGAGCAGTACTTC.

This clonotype was counted ten times or more. V and J are TRBV7-2 and TRBJ1-1; D call uncertain. In germline, CDR1 is SGHTA, CDR2 FQGNSA. The CDR3 has 13 residues. V lost 5 bases and J 2 bases, leaving 9 bases between the germline ends. The DNA for the CDR3 is TGTGCCAGCAGCCCGGTCTATAACACTGAAGCTTTCTTT. The encoded protein is CASSPVYNTEAFF. Drawing the rest from reference TRBV7-2 and TRBJ1-1, the complete variable domain is GAGVSQSPSNKVTEKGKDVELRCDPISGHTALYWYRQSLGQGLEFLIYFQGNSAPDKSGLPSDRFSAERTGGSVSTLTIQRTQQEDSAVYLCASSPVYNTEAFFGQGTRLTVV.

This clonotype was detected only a few times. V gene TRBV2 combines with J gene TRBJ2-7, with 9 bases identical to TRBD1. This CDR3 has 14 residues. The germline gives CDR1 SNHLY, CDR2 FYNNEI. V gave up 8 bases and J gave up 1 base; unmatched junction bases: 6. The CDR3 DNA is TGTGCCAGCCACGGGACAGGGTATTCCTACGAGCAGTACTTC. Translation: CASHGTGYSYEQYF. Filled out from reference TRBV2 and TRBJ2-7, the complete variable domain reads EPEVTQTPSHQVTQMGQEVILRCVPISNHLYFYWYRQILGQKVEFLVSFYNNEISEKSEIFDDQFSVERPDGSNFTLKIRSTKLEDSAMYFCASHGTGYSYEQYFGPGTRLTVT.

About this clonotype: This may be a read error: a much more frequent sequence differs by one nucleotide. The genes are TRBV6-2 or TRBV6-3 and TRBJ2-3; TRBD2 might be the D (5 bases). Germline assignment: CDR1 MNHEY and CDR2 SVGEGT. CDR3 length: 17 amino acids. CDR3 protein: CASGYSPIGEYTDTQYF. Here the CDR3 DNA reads TGTGCCAGCGGTTACTCTCCCATCGGGGAATACACAGATACGCAGTATTTT.

This clonotype was seen at least ten times. The chain has TRBV13 and TRBJ1-5; D remains unclear. V lost 0 bases, J lost 2 bases, and 5 bases lay in between. Germline V gene sequence: CDR1 PRHDT, CDR2 FYEKMQ (reference sequence). The CDR3 runs to 14 residues. The CDR3 DNA sequence: TGTGCCAGCAGCTTAGGACGGGGCAATCAGCCCCAGCATTTT. Amino acid sequence: CASSLGRGNQPQHF.

Ten or more counts support this clonotype. This chain links TRBV20-1 with TRBJ2-5, with TRBD2 matching over 9 bases. Trimming cost V 1 base and J 3 bases; bases outside gene matches: 0. This CDR3 is built from 13 residues. Looked up from germline, CDR1 is DFQATT and CDR2 is SNEGSKA (reference sequence). The CDR3, as DNA: TGCAGTGCTAGAGCTAGCGGGGAAGAGACCCAGTACTTC. Its protein product is CSARASGEETQYF.

The sample holds many counts of this clonotype. The rearrangement uses TRBV3-1 and TRBJ1-1; D gene uncertain. V was pared by 3 bases and J by 7 bases, with 18 bases between. Germline V CDR1 and CDR2: LGHDT, YNNKEL (reference sequence). The CDR3 runs 15 residues. The CDR3 region has the DNA TGTGCCAGCAGCCATCCATCAGCTGCGCCCTATGAAGCTTTCTTT. It specifies CASSHPSAAPYEAFF.

The rearrangement joins TRBV4-3 to TRBJ1-2; D is ambiguous. The CDR3 loop spans 16 amino acids. Germline CDR1 and CDR2: LGHNA and YSLEER. The V end lost 1 base, the J end lost 1 base, and 13 bases lay between the germline ends. Written as DNA, the CDR3 is TGCGCCAGCAGCCAAGCTCCTGGAGAAATTAACTATGGCTACACCTTC. Its protein product is CASSQAPGEINYGYTF.

Concerning this clonotype itself: With a much larger clone just one base away, this may be a read error. The chain employs TRBV27 and TRBJ2-5, with TRBD2 as a possible D gene (5 bases). Germline CDR1 MNHEY, CDR2 SMNVEV (reference sequence). Deletions cut 3 bases from V and 7 bases from J, with 12 bases between. This CDR3 region has 13 residues. The CDR3 loop is CASSFSLGGTQYF. Written as DNA, the CDR3 is TGTGCCAGCAGTTTTTCGCTTGGAGGGACCCAGTACTTC.

Concerning this clonotype itself: This may arise from a read error, as a much more abundant clone is one base away. The chain joins TRBV4-3 to TRBJ1-1; D may be TRBD1 (5 bases). Germline V gene sequence: CDR1 LGHNA, CDR2 YSLEER. CDR3 size: 15 residues. The chain's CDR3 is CARSQEAVRAIEAFF. The CDR3 DNA reads as TGCGCCCGCAGCCAAGAGGCGGTCAGGGCGATTGAAGCTTTCTTT.

This clonotype was seen repeatedly, ten times or more. The chain carries TRBV7-9 and TRBJ2-7, with 10 nucleotides matching TRBD1. Per germline, CDR1 SEHNR and CDR2 FQNEAQ (reference sequence). V shed 5 bases, J shed 4 bases, and the junction held 8 bases outside the gene matches. The CDR3 is 15 amino acids. The CDR3 spells CASSHLDRGMYEQYF. The CDR3, as DNA: TGTGCCAGCAGCCACCTGGACAGGGGGATGTACGAGCAGTACTTC.

V is TRBV5-3 and J is TRBJ2-7; 10 bases align to TRBD2. TRBV5-3 is known as an ORF, though its function is uncertain. V gave up 8 bases and J gave up 2 bases; unmatched junction bases: 7. This CDR3 spans 14 amino acids. CDR3 in amino acids: CASREAGGPYEQYF. DNA of the CDR3: TGTGCCAGCAGAGAAGCGGGAGGGCCCTACGAGCAGTACTTC.

The table lists this clonotype with many counts. The gene calls are TRBV29-1 and TRBJ2-7; 14 bases are a match to TRBD2. With V trimmed by 6 bases and J by 2 bases, 6 bases remained unmatched. Germline CDR1 and CDR2: SQVTM and ANQGSEA. This CDR3 has 15 residues. The CDR3 here is CSVRMGLAGAYEQYF. The CDR3 DNA follows: TGCAGCGTCCGTATGGGACTAGCGGGGGCCTACGAGCAGTACTTC.

In regard to this clonotype: A much more abundant neighbour one base away suggests this may be a read error. The genes are TRBV3-1 and TRBJ2-3; 14 bases line up with TRBD2. This CDR3 has 18 amino acids. Germline lookup yields CDR1 LGHDT and CDR2 YNNKEL (reference sequence). The CDR3, as DNA: TGTGCCAGCAGCCAAGTGACTAGCGGGGGGGCCGGTGCAGATAGGCAGTATTTT. Protein sequence: CASSQVTSGGAGADRQYF.

The table lists this clonotype with many counts. This rearrangement joins TRBV6-2 or TRBV6-3 to TRBJ2-1, with 7 positions matching TRBD1. CDR1 is MNHEY and CDR2 is SVGEGT in the germline V gene. The J segment lost 2 bases and the V segment lost 6 bases, leaving 10 bases of the junction unmatched. This CDR3 has 16 residues. The CDR3 coding sequence is TGTGCCAGCAGGATTACAGGGGCTGCGACCTACAATGAGCAGTTCTTC. Translated: CASRITGAATYNEQFF.

About this clonotype: An end of the junction does not agree with germline; a read error may underlie this. The chain links TRBV6-5 to TRBJ2-3; D perhaps matches TRBD1 (5 bases). The CDR3 is 13 residues long. The germline V gene has CDR1 MNHEY and CDR2 SVGAGI. The CDR3 nucleotides read TGCGCCAGCAGTTACCGTAACAGGATCAGTTTATATTTT. It yields the protein CASSYRNRISLYF.

This clonotype was found many times. The rearrangement links TRBV19 to TRBJ2-7, with 10 bases matching TRBD2. CDR1 is LNHDA and CDR2 is SQIVND in the germline V gene (reference sequence). CDR3 size: 14 residues. With V trimmed by 5 bases and J by 3 bases, 4 bases remained unmatched. The CDR3 here is CASSLAGADYEQYF. The CDR3, as DNA: TGTGCCAGTAGTCTAGCGGGAGCGGACTACGAGCAGTACTTC.

This clonotype was picked up many times. This chain connects TRBV7-3 to TRBJ2-5; 7 bases are shared with TRBD2. V lost 5 bases and J lost 5; bases outside the gene matches: 11. Looked up from germline, CDR1 is SGHTA and CDR2 is FQGTGA. The CDR3 contains 15 residues. The CDR3 spells CASSPEASGGETQYF. In DNA, the CDR3 is TGTGCCAGCAGCCCCGAAGCTAGCGGAGGGGAGACCCAGTACTTC.

Of note for this clonotype: This may stem from a read error, because a much larger clone lies one nucleotide away. The chain combines TRBV6-2 or TRBV6-3 with TRBJ2-7; D is unresolved. Between the trimmed V and J ends, which lost 9 bases and 5 bases, there was a span of 14 bases. This CDR3 has 12 amino acids. The germline V gene encodes CDR1 MNHEY and CDR2 SVGEGT. This chain's CDR3 is CASTRLLDEQYF. CDR3 in DNA: TGTGCCAGTACGAGACTCCTTGACGAGCAGTACTTC.

This clonotype counts as medium-sized. The chain employs TRBV29-1 and TRBJ2-3; 12 bases map to TRBD2. This CDR3 has 16 residues. Looked up from germline, CDR1 is SQVTM and CDR2 is ANQGSEA. The V and J ends lost 7 bases and 2 bases, in that order; junction bases with no gene match: 10. Here the CDR3 reads CSGRGLAGIVTDTQYF. The CDR3 DNA is TGCAGCGGGAGGGGACTAGCGGGTATAGTCACAGATACGCAGTATTTT.